This T cell receptor (beta chain) was profiled in a study of T cell responses to AZD1222 COVID-19 vaccine. Trimming removed 3 bases from V and 0 bases from J, with 15 bases in between. The germline V gene has CDR1 ENHRY and CDR2 SYGVKD. This CDR3 has 17 amino acids. Measured with immunoSEQ multiplex PCR; TCRdb has only the in-frame clones, and not every one. The sample yields 95,000 to 100,000 clones, 87% seen once. The clonotype comes from an adult in good health. The chain couples TRBV10-3 to TRBJ1-3, with D tentatively TRBD1 (6 bases). Sequenced material: peripheral blood, taken on day 0 of AZD1222 vaccination. CDR3 residues: CAISEALDSISGNTIYF. CDR3 nucleotide sequence: TGTGCCATCAGTGAAGCCTTGGACAGCATCTCTGGAAACACCATATATTTT.